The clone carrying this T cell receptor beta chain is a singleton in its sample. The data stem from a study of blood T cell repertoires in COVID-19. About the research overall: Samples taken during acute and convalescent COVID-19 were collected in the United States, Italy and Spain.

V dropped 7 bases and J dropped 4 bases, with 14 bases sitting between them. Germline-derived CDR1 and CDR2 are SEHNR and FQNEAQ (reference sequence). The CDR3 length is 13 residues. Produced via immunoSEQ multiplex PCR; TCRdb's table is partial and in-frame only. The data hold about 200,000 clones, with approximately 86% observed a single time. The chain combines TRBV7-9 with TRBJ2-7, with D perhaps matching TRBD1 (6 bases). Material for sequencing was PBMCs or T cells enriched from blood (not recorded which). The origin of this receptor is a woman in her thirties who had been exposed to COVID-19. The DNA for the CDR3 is TGTGCCAGCAACGGCAGGGGATTGTACGAGCAGTACTTC. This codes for CASNGRGLYEQYF.